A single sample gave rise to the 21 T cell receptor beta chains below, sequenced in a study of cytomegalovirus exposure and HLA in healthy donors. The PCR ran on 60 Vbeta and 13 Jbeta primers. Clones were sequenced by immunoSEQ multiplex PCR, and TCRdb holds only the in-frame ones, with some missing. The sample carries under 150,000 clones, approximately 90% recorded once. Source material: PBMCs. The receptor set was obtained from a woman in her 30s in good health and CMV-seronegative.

The CDR3 protein is CASSHPPGGNTTGELFF. The CDR3 nucleotides read TGCGCCAGCAGCCACCCCCCGGGAGGGAACACCACCGGGGAGCTGTTTTTT. The V and J genes are TRBV4-3 and TRBJ2-2, with 8 bases lining up with TRBD2. This CDR3 is built from 17 residues. Germline V gene sequence: CDR1 LGHNA, CDR2 YSLEER. V gave up 3 bases and J gave up 4 bases; unmatched junction bases: 10.

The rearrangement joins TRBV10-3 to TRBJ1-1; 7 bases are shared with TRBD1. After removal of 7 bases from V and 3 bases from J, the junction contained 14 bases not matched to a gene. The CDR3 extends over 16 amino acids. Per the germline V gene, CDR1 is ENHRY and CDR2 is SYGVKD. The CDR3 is CAITGDSRGTYTEAFF. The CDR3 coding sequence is TGTGCCATCACCGGGGACAGCCGAGGGACTTACACTGAAGCTTTCTTT.

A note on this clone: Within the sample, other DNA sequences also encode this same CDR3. The DNA of the CDR3 is TGTGCCAGCTCCTTGGGGACAGGACATCAGCCCCAGCATTTT. Residues: CASSLGTGHQPQHF. The chain recombines TRBV27 with TRBJ1-5; TRBD1 matches at 8 bases. Per germline, CDR1 MNHEY and CDR2 SMNVEV (reference sequence). CDR3 size: 14 residues. The ends lost 8 bases at V and 5 bases at J; junction bases unmatched: 8.

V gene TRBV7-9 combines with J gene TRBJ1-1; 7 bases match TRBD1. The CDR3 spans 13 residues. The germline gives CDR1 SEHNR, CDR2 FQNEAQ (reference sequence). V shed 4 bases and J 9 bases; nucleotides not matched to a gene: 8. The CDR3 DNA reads TGTGCCAGCAGCTCGTCCGGGACAGATCAAGCTTTCTTT. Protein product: CASSSSGTDQAFF.

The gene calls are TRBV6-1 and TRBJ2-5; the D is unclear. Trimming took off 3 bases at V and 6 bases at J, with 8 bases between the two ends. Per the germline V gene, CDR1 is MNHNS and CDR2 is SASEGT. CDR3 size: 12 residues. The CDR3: CASSDSSQTQYF. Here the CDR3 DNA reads TGTGCCAGCAGTGATTCCTCCCAGACCCAGTACTTC.

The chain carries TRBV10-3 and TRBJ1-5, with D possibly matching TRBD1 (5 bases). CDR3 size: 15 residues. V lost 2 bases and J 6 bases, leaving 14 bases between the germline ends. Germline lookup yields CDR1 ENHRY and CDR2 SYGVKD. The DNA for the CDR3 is TGTGCCATCAGTGAGCCAGGGACGGGGGTTCAGCCCCAGCATTTT. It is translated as CAISEPGTGVQPQHF.

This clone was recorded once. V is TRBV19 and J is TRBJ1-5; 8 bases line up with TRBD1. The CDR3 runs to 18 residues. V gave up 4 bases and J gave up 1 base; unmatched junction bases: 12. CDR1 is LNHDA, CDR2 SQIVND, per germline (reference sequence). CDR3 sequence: CASSKPDRVSRSNQPQHF. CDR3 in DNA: TGTGCCAGTAGTAAGCCGGACAGGGTGTCGCGGAGCAATCAGCCCCAGCATTTT.

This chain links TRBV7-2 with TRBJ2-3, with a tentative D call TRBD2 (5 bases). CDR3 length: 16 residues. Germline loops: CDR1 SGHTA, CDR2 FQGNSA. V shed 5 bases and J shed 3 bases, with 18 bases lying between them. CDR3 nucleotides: TGTGCCAGCAGCCCCAACCGGGATCTCAGGACAGATACGCAGTATTTT. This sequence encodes CASSPNRDLRTDTQYF.

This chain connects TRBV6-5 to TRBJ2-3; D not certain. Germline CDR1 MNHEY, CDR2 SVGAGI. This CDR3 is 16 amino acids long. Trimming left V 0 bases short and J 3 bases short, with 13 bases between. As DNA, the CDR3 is TGTGCCAGCAGTTACTCGGCGTCTCCAGGAACAGATACGCAGTATTTT. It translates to CASSYSASPGTDTQYF.

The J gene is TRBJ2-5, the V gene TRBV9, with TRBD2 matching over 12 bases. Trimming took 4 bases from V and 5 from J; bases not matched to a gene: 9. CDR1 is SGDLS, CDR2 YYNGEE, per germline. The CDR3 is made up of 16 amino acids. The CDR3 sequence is CASSPRLAGETETQYF. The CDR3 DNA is TGTGCCAGCAGCCCTCGACTAGCGGGAGAAACGGAGACCCAGTACTTC.

DNA for the CDR3: TGCAGCGCCGTGACAGGGTACACAGATACGCAGTATTTT. Its translation: CSAVTGYTDTQYF. The V call is TRBV29-1, the J call TRBJ2-3, with TRBD1 matching over 7 bases. This CDR3 has 13 residues. Germline V gene sequence: CDR1 SQVTM, CDR2 ANQGSEA. The J segment lost 2 bases and the V segment lost 7 bases, leaving 6 bases of the junction unmatched.

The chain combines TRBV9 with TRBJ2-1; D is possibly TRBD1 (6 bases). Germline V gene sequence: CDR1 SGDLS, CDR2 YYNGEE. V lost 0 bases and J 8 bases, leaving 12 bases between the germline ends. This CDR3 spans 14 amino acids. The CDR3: CASSVGAGEYEQFF. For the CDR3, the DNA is TGTGCCAGCAGCGTAGGTGCAGGGGAGTATGAGCAGTTCTTC.

The CDR3 DNA reads TGTGCCAGCAGTTTAGCGACTAGCGTCGGCGATACGCAGTATTTT. Its translation: CASSLATSVGDTQYF. The rearrangement joins TRBV27 to TRBJ2-3; TRBD2 matches 8 bases. The CDR3 is 15 residues long. In germline, CDR1 is MNHEY, CDR2 SMNVEV (reference sequence). The V gene end was trimmed by 2 bases and the J gene end by 6 bases; junction bases not matched to a gene: 7.

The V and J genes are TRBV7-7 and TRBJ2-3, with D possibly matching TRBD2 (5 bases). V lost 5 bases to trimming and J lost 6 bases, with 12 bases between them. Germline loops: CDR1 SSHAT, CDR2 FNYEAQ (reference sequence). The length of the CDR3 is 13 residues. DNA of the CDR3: TGTGCCAGCAGCAATGGACTCGGCGATACGCAGTATTTT. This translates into CASSNGLGDTQYF.

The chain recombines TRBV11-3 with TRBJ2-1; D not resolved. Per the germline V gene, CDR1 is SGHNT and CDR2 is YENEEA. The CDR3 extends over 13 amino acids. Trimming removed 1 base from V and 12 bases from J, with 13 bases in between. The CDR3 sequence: CASSLGGSPPQFF. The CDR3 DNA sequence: TGTGCCAGCAGCTTAGGAGGCTCGCCTCCGCAGTTCTTC.

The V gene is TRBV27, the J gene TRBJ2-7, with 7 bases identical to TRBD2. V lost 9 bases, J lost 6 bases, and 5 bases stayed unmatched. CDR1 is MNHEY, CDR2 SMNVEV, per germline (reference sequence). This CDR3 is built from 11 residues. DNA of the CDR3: TGTGCCAGTTCGGGGGGTTCCGAGCAGTACTTC. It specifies CASSGGSEQYF.

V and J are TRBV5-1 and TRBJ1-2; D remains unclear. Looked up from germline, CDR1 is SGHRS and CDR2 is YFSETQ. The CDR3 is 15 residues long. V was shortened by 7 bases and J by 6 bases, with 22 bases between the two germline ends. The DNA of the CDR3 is TGCGCCAGCCGAGCCAAGTACGCCGGGTTCAATGGCTACACCTTC. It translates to CASRAKYAGFNGYTF.

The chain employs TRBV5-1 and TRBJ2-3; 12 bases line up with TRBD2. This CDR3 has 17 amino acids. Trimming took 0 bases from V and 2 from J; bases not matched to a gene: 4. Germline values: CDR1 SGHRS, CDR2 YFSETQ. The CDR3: CASSLGTSGGSTDTQYF. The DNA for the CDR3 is TGCGCCAGCAGCTTGGGTACTAGCGGGGGGTCCACAGATACGCAGTATTTT. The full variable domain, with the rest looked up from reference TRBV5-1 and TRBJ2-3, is KAGVTQTPRYLIKTRGQQVTLSCSPISGHRSVSWYQQTPGQGLQFLFEYFSETQRNKGNFPGRFSGRQFSNSRSEMNVSTLELGDSALYLCASSLGTSGGSTDTQYFGPGTRLTVL.

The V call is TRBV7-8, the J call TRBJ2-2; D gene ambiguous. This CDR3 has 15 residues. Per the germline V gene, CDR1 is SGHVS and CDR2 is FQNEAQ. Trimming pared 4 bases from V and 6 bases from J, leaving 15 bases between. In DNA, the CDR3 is TGTGCCAGCAGCTCACGACTCGTCCGGGCCGGGGAGCTGTTTTTT. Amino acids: CASSSRLVRAGELFF.

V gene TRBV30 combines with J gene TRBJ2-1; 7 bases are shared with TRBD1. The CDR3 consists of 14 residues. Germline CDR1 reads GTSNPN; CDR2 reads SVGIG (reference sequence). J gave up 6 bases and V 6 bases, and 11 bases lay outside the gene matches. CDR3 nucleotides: TGTGCCTGCACGGGACAGAAGTATGTCAATGAGCAGTTCTTC. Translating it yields CACTGQKYVNEQFF.

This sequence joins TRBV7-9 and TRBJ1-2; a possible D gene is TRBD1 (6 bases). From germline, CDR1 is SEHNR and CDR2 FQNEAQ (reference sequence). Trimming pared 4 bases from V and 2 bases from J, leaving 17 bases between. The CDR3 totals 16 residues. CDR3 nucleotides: TGTGCCAGCAGCTCTCGTTCCAGGGGATTCAACTATGGCTACACCTTC. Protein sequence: CASSSRSRGFNYGYTF. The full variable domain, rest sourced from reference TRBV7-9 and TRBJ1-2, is DTGVSQNPRHKITKRGQNVTFRCDPISEHNRLYWYRQTLGQGPEFLTYFQNEAQLEKSRLLSDRFSAERPKGSFSTLEIQRTEQGDSAMYLCASSSRSRGFNYGYTFGSGTRLTVV.